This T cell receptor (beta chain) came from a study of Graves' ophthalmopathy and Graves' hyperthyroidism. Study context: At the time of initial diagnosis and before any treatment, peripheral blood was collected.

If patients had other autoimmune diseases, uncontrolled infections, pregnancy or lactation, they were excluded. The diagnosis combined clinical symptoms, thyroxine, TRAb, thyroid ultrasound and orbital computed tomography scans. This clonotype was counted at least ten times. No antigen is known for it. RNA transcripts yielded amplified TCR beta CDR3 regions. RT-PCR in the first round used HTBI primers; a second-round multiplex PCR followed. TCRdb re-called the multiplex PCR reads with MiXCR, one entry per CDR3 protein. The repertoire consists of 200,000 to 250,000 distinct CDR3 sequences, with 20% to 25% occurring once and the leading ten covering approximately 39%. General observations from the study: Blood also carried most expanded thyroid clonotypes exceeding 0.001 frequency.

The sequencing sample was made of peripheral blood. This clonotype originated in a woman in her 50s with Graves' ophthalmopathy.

This CDR3 reads CASSSSSGSYEQYF. CDR3 coding DNA: TGTGCCAGCAGCTCGAGTAGCGGTTCCTACGAGCAGTACTTC. The V gene is TRBV27, the J gene TRBJ2-7, with D maybe TRBD2 (6 bases). V was trimmed by 6 bases and J by 1 base, leaving 13 bases between them. Per germline, CDR1 MNHEY and CDR2 SMNVEV (reference sequence). The CDR3 is 14 amino acids.